Listed below are T cell receptor beta chains from one sample, sequenced in a study of control samples from healthy donors and cancer patients. Only in-frame clones appear in the TCRdb table, and some are missing; sequencing was by immunoSEQ multiplex PCR. This sample has approximately 170,000 clones; about 86% occur once, and the top ten carry roughly 5.3%. Sequencing was carried out using blood. These receptors were collected from a woman in her thirties in good health. The CDR3 runs from the conserved cysteine through the conserved F or W. D genes are given only for firm matches. Clone size is not always given. Where it is, it says once, few, many or a class for expanded clones.

J: TRBJ2-7
V: TRBV28
D: TRBD1
size: NA
CDR3: CASSRQGAVYEQYF
DNA: TGTGCCAGCAGCCGACAGGGGGCAGTCTACGAGCAGTACTTC

J: TRBJ2-7
V: TRBV7-9
D: TRBD1
size: NA
CDR3: CASSPGQGDTPYEQYF
DNA: TGTGCCAGCAGCCCGGGACAGGGTGACACCCCCTACGAGCAGTACTTC

J: TRBJ2-5
V: TRBV3-1/TRBV3-2
D: NA
size: NA
CDR3: CASSQDWGSTQYF
DNA: TGTGCCAGCAGCCAAGACTGGGGGAGTACCCAGTACTTC

J: TRBJ1-1
V: TRBV30
D: TRBD1
size: NA
CDR3: CAWIKLGQLNTEAFF
DNA: TGTGCCTGGATAAAGTTGGGACAGTTGAACACTGAAGCTTTCTTT

J: TRBJ2-1
V: TRBV11-2
D: NA
size: NA
CDR3: CASSLRTVNEQFF
DNA: TGTGCCAGCAGCCTCCGGACCGTGAATGAGCAGTTCTTC

J: TRBJ2-1
V: TRBV9
D: TRBD2
size: NA
CDR3: CASSVRTSGSNEQFF
DNA: TGTGCCAGCAGCGTCCGGACTAGCGGGAGCAATGAGCAGTTCTTC

J: TRBJ1-3
V: TRBV5-1
D: TRBD1
size: NA
CDR3: CASSLTGQGGNTIYF
DNA: TGCGCCAGCAGCCTAACTGGACAGGGAGGAAACACCATATATTTT

J: TRBJ1-1
V: TRBV5-6
D: NA
size: NA
CDR3: CASSFRPGAWYTEAFF
DNA: TGTGCCAGCAGCTTTAGGCCGGGGGCATGGTACACTGAAGCTTTCTTT

J: TRBJ1-5
V: TRBV4-1
D: NA
size: NA
CDR3: CASSQGATSNQPQHF
DNA: TGCGCCAGCAGCCAGGGGGCCACAAGCAATCAGCCCCAGCATTTT

J: TRBJ2-7
V: TRBV6-5
D: TRBD2
size: NA
CDR3: CASSYSSSGFYEQYF
DNA: TGTGCCAGCAGTTACTCGTCTAGCGGCTTCTACGAGCAGTACTTC

J: TRBJ1-4
V: TRBV7-9
D: TRBD1
size: few
CDR3: CASSMGQGINEKLFF
DNA: TGTGCCAGCAGCATGGGACAGGGGATTAATGAAAAACTGTTTTTT

J: TRBJ1-6
V: TRBV27
D: TRBD1
size: NA
CDR3: CASSIGQGALIF
DNA: TGTGCCAGCAGTATCGGACAGGGGGCCCTCATATTT